Given below is one TCR beta chain in context. Its antigen has not been determined. One base away there is no much larger clone; base qualities are not given. The sample is drawn from a study of T cell responses to AZD1222 COVID-19 vaccine (dated by TCRdb to the early 2020s). Some background on the complete study: Because spike-specific TCR depth and breadth did not differ between the two schedules, AZD1222 recipients who got a second dose at roughly 4 weeks were pooled with those who got a second dose at roughly 12 weeks. A total of under 250 trial participants underwent TCR sequencing, of whom 200 to 220 had received two doses of AZD1222 and roughly 26 had received two doses of the MenACWY control vaccine. Enrollment into the trials was organized by age into subgroups of 18-55, 56-69 and 70-plus years, and those subgroups contained roughly 150, 30 and 60 TCR-sequenced participants, respectively. Broader findings and caveats from the paper: Vaccine-associated CD4 TCRs spanned the whole spike protein, with dominant responses in regions 160-218 and 743-854. Nearly half of unique spike-specific TCRs reportedly recognized epitopes outside regions mutated in the B.1.351 and B.1.1.7 variants. Conclusions about previously exposed vaccinees were limited because only six or seven AZD1222 recipients were SARS-CoV-2 seropositive at baseline. Because no day 14 peak-response samples were available, the repertoires could be characterized only after the peak T cell response. Participants were mostly white British and included more females than males, and it was suggested by the authors that clonal diversity may have been underestimated. Spike-specific TCR breadth and depth rose significantly after two AZD1222 doses compared with day 0 and with MenACWY recipients. The 56-69-year group was small, and its depth increase did not reach significance, likely because of low power.

There are 15 amino acids in the CDR3, from cysteine to phenylalanine inclusive. The DNA shown is the 45-base CDR3, in frame from base 1. V lost 0 bases and J lost 5 bases; the stretch between them is 10 bases long. Taken from the germline V gene, the CDR1 and CDR2 loops are MRHNA and SNTAGT. The CDR3 regions of human TCRbeta chains were analyzed by immunosequencing. The paper's data handling went like this. TCRs in the repertoires were matched against a reference library of SARS-CoV-2-specific TCRs that had been generated with the MIRA antigen-specificity platform. Breadth was defined as the fraction of unique TCRs that were SARS-CoV-2-associated. Depth was defined as the fraction of total T cells that were SARS-CoV-2-associated. Each spike-specific TCR was assigned to its reactive spike region and to a CD4 or CD8 class using the MIRA data. Log10-transformed breadth and depth values were compared by one-way ANOVA with Sidak's multiple comparisons tests. As stored in TCRdb, this immuneACCESS dataset retains in-frame rearrangements with V and J assigned. A fraction of the clones does not appear; measured against another copy, unresolved V genes explain less than half of the discrepancy, and the remainder lacks a known reason. Clone size and the V and J calls come from that table; the DNA yielded D and trimming. Within this sample are about 130,000 clones, with about nine tenths of them counted one time only. The ten top clones hold less than 9% of the sample.

The time point label, as the study defines it: baseline before first vaccination. Samples from vaccinated people were obtained from the UK trials COV001 and COV002, which included a single-blind randomized controlled phase 2/3 trial of AZD1222 (ChAdOx1 nCoV-19) in healthy adults. Trial participant PBMC samples were collected at day 0 and day 28 after the second dose for TCRbeta chain sequencing. This clonotype originated in an adult in good health. The chain employs TRBV6-4 and TRBJ1-4, with TRBD1 as a weak D call on 5 bases. This material consisted of peripheral blood, taken on day 0 of AZD1222 vaccination. The nucleotide sequence reads TGTGCCAGCAGTGACTCGCGGGGGTGGAATGAAAAACTGTTTTTT. This sequence encodes CASSDSRGWNEKLFF.